This record looks at one T cell receptor beta chain sequence and its context. Its antigen remains unidentified. Healthy bone marrow donors supplied every sample. The data stem from a study of cytomegalovirus exposure and HLA in healthy donors. Findings and caveats of the study: Follow-up analysis later connected one missense variant in DCLRE1C with trimming of TCR beta V- and J-genes. Looking again later, the authors saw that most CMV-associated TCR beta chains seemed HLA-restricted.

The PCR ran on 60 Vbeta and 13 Jbeta primers. TCRdb keeps only in-frame clones here, not all; method: immunoSEQ multiplex PCR. The profile shows 90,000 to 100,000 clones, around 68% of them singletons. The germline gives CDR1 SNHLY, CDR2 FYNNEI. The CDR3 is 17 amino acids. With 6 bases removed from V and 2 bases from J, the gap between germline ends came to 21 bases. The clonotype originates from a man between 45 and 60 years old in good health and CMV-seronegative. The rearrangement joins TRBV2 to TRBJ2-3, with a possible D match to TRBD1 (7 bases). The sequenced sample consisted of PBMCs. The CDR3 DNA is TGTGCCAGCAGCGGGGGAGAGGGACAGCGACTCACAGATACGCAGTATTTT. This sequence encodes CASSGGEGQRLTDTQYF.